This note documents a single T cell receptor beta chain sequence. Antigen unknown. Repertoires were generated with immunoSEQ multiplex PCR, while TCRdb's copy carries only in-frame clones and drops some. The profile shows some 170,000 clones, about 92% of them singletons. The data were taken from a study of T cell responses to AZD1222 COVID-19 vaccine. On the study more broadly: Second doses were pooled across both intervals (about 4 or about 12 weeks). Overall study findings and caveats: Recipients of AZD1222 seropositive at baseline numbered only five or six. In a largely white British group with more females than males, clonal diversity was possibly underestimated. Regions left unmutated in variants are reportedly the target of nearly half of spike-specific TCRs.

Trimming took off 6 bases at V and 4 bases at J, with 22 bases between the two ends. Germline CDR1 SGHNT, CDR2 YENEEA. The CDR3 covers 17 residues. The material was peripheral blood, obtained on day 0 of AZD1222 vaccination. This receptor was taken from an adult in good health. The chain has TRBV11-3 and TRBJ2-1, with D possibly being TRBD1 (8 bases). The CDR3 here is CASSSTYRGGKYNEQFF. The CDR3 coding sequence is TGTGCCAGCAGTTCTACCTACAGGGGGGGAAAGTACAATGAGCAGTTCTTC.